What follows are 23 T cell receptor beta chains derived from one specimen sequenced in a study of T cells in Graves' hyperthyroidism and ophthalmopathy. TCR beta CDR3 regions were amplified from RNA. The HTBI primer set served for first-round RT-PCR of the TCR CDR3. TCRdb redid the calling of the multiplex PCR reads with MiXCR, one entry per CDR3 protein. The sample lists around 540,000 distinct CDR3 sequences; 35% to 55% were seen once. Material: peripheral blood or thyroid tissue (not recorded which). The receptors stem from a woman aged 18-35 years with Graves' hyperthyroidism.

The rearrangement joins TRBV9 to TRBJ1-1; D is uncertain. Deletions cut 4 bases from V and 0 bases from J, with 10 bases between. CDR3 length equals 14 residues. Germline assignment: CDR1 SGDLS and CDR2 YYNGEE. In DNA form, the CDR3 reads TGTGCCAGCAGCCCAGTTCATATGAACACTGAAGCTTTCTTT. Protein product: CASSPVHMNTEAFF.

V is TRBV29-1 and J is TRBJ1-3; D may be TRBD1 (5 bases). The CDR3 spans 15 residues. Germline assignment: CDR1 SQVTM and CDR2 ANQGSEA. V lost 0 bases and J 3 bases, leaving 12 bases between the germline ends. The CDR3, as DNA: TGCAGCGTTGAAGATGGTCCGGGGGTTGGAAACACCATATATTTT. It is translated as CSVEDGPGVGNTIYF.

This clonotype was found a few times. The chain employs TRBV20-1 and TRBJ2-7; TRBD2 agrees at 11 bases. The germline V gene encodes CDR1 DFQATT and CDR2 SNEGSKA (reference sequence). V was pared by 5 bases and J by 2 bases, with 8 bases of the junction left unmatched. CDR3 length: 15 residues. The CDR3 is CSAPMLAGGAYEQYF. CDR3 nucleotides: TGCAGTGCTCCCATGCTAGCGGGAGGAGCCTACGAGCAGTACTTC.

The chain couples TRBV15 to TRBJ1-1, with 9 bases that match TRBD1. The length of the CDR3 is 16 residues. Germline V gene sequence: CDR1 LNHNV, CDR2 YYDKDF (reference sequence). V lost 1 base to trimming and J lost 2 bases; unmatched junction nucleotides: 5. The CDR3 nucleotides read TGTGCCACCAGCAGAGGCTCGGGACAGGGAAACACTGAAGCTTTCTTT. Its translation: CATSRGSGQGNTEAFF.

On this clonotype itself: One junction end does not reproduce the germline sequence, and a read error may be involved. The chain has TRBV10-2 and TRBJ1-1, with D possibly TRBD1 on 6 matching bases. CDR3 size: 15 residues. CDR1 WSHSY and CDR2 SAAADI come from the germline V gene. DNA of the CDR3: TGTGCCAGCAGCCTAGTTGTGGACAGAAACACTGAAGCTTTCTTT. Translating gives CASSLVVDRNTEAFF.

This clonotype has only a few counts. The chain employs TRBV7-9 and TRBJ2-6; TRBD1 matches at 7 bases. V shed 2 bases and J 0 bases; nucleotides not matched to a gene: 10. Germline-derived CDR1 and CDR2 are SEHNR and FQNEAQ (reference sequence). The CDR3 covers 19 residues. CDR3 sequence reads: CASSLKTGDTPSGANVLTF. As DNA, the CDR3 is TGTGCCAGCAGCTTAAAAACAGGGGATACACCCTCTGGGGCCAACGTCCTGACTTTC.

CDR3 sequence (DNA): TGTGCCAGCAGTTTAGCGCTAGGGAACGGCTACACCTTC. Encoded protein: CASSLALGNGYTF. This chain joins TRBV12-3 or TRBV12-4 and TRBJ1-2; D is undetermined. V gave up 0 bases and J gave up 8 bases, with 10 bases separating them. CDR3 size: 13 residues.

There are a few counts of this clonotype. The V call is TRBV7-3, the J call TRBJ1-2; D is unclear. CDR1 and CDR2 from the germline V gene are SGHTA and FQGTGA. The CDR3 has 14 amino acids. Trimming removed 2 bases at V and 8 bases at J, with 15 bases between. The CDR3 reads CASSLDAGSGGYTF. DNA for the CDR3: TGTGCCAGCAGCTTAGATGCGGGTTCTGGGGGCTACACCTTC.

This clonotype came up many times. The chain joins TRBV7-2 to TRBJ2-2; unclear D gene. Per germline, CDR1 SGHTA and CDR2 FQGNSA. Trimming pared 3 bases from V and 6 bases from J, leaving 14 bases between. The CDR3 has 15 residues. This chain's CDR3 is CASSLTPLVAGELFF. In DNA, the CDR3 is TGTGCCAGCAGCTTGACCCCGTTGGTGGCCGGGGAGCTGTTTTTT.

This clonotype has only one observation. Written as DNA, the CDR3 is TGTGCCATCAGTGAGTCCGGGGGGGACAAGACCTATGGCTACACCTTC. This encodes CAISESGGDKTYGYTF. The V call is TRBV10-3, the J call TRBJ1-2; maybe TRBD1 (6 bases). The V and J ends lost 0 bases and 4 bases respectively, with 15 bases between them. CDR1 is ENHRY, CDR2 SYGVKD, per germline. This CDR3 is built from 16 residues.

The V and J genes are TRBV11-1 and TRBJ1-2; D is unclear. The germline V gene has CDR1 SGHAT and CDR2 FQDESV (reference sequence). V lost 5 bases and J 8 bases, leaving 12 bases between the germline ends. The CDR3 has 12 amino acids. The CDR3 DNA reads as TGTGCCAGCAGCACCCGGGTTGGCGGCTACACCTTC. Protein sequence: CASSTRVGGYTF. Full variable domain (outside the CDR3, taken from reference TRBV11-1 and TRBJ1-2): EAEVAQSPRYKITEKSQAVAFWCDPISGHATLYWYRQILGQGPELLVQFQDESVVDDSQLPKDRFSAERLKGVDSTLKIQPAELGDSAMYLCASSTRVGGYTFGSGTRLTVV.

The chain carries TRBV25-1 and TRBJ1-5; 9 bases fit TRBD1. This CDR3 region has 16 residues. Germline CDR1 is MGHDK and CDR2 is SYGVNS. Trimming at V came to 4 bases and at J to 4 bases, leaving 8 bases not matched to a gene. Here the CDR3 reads CASSVEGTGNNQPQHF. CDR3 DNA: TGTGCCAGCAGTGTCGAAGGGACAGGGAATAATCAGCCCCAGCATTTT.

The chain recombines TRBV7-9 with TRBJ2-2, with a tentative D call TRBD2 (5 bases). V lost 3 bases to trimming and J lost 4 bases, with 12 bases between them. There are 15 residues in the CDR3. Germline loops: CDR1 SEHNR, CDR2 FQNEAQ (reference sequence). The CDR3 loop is CASSFWARGTGELFF. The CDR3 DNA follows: TGTGCCAGCAGCTTCTGGGCCCGGGGCACCGGGGAGCTGTTTTTT.

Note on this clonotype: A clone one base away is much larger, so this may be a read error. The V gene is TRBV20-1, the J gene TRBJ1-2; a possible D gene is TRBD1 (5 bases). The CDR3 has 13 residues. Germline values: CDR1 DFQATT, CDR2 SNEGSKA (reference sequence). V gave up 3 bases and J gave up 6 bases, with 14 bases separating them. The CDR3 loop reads CSASRTLEDGYTF. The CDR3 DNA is TGCAGTGCTAGTCGGACACTCGAGGATGGCTACACCTTC.

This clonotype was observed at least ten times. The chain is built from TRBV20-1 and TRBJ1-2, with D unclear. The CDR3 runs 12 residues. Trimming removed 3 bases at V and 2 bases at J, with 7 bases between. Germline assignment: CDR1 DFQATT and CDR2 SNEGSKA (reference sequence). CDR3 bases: TGCAGTGCTAGTCTGGGGAACTATGGCTACACCTTC. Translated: CSASLGNYGYTF.

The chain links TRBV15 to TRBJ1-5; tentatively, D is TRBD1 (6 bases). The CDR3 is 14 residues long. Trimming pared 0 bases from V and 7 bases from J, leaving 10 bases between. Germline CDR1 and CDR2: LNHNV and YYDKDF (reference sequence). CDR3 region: CATSRDRGRQPQHF. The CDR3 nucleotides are TGTGCCACCAGCAGAGACAGGGGCAGGCAGCCCCAGCATTTT.

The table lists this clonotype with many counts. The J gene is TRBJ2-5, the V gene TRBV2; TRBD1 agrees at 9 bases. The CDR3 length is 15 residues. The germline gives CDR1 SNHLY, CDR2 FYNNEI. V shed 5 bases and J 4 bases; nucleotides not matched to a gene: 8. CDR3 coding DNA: TGTGCCAGCAGTTCGGACGGGACAGGGCGAGAGACCCAGTACTTC. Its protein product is CASSSDGTGRETQYF.

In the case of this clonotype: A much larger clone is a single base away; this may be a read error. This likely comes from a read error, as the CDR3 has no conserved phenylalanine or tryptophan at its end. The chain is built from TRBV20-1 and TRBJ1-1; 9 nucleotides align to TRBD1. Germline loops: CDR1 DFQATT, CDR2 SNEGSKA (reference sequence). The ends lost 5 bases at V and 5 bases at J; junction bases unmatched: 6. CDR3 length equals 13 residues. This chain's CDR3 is CSAGQGRVTEAFL. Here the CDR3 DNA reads TGCAGTGCTGGACAGGGGCGGGTGACTGAAGCTTTCCTT.

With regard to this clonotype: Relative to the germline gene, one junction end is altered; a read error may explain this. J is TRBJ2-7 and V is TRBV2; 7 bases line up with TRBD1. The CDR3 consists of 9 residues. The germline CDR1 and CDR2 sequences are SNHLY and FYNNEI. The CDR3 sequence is CASSRGQLF. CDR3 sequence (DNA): TGTGCCAGCAGCCGGGGACAGCTCTTC.

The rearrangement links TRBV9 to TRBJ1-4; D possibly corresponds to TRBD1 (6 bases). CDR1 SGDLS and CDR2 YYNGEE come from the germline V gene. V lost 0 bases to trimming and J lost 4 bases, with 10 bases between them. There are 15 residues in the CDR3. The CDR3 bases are TGTGCCAGCAGCGTAGGGGGGGGCCGTAATGAAAAACTGTTTTTT. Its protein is CASSVGGGRNEKLFF.

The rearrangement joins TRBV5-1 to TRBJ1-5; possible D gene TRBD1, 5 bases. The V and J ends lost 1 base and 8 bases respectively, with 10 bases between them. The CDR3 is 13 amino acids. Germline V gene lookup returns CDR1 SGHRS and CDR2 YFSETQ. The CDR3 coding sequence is TGCGCCAGCAGCTTGCGGGGGGAAGAGCCCCAGCATTTT. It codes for CASSLRGEEPQHF.

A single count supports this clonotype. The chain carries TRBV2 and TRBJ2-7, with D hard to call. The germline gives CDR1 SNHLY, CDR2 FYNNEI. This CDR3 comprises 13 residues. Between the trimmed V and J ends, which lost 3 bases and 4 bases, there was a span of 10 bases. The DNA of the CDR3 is TGTGCCAGCAGTGACAACTATCTATACGAGCAGTACTTC. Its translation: CASSDNYLYEQYF.

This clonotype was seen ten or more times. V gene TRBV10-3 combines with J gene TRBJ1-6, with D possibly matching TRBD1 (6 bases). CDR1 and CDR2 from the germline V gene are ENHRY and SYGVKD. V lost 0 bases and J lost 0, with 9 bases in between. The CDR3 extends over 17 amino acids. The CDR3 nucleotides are TGTGCCATCAGTGAGTCGCAGGGGACCTCCTATAATTCACCCCTCCACTTT. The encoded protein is CAISESQGTSYNSPLHF.